This T cell receptor beta chain was recorded in a study of neurological immune-mediated disorders. With 10-nucleotide random UMIs included, cDNA was synthesized by 5'RACE. TCRdb recomputed calls from the 5' RACE reads with MiXCR, one row per CDR3 protein. The repertoire has 50,000 to 80,000 distinct CDR3 sequences, 3% to 3.5% of them found once; the top ten carry around 3.7%. The CDR3 is 15 amino acids. The J segment lost 8 bases and the V segment lost 4 bases, leaving 9 bases of the junction unmatched. Study results and caveats: The greatest TCR clonal expansion appeared in HTLV-1-associated myelopathy and the smallest, falling below healthy controls, in multiple sclerosis.

This clonotype was counted many times. What it binds is not known. The chain uses TRBV12-3 or TRBV12-4 and TRBJ1-4; 8 bases align to TRBD1. Material: PBMCs. This receptor was taken from a man aged 40-55 years with multiple sclerosis. CDR3 in DNA: TGTGCCAGCAGTTCCGTCAGGGGGCTGGGAGAAAAACTGTTTTTT. Protein: CASSSVRGLGEKLFF.